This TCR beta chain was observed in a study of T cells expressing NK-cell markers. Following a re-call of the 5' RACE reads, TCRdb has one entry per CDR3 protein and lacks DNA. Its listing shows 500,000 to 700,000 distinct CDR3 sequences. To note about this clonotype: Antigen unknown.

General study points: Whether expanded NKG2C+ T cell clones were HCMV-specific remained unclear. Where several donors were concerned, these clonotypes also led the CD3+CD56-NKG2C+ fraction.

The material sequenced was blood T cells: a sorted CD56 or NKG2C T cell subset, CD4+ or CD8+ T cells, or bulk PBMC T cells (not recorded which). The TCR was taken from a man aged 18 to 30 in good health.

The CDR3 spells CSAHGQALAGGIQYF. The J gene is TRBJ2-5, the V gene TRBV20-1; with no DNA, the TCRdb D assignment of TRBD2 cannot be verified. Per germline, CDR1 DFQATT and CDR2 SNEGSKA (reference sequence). This CDR3 is 15 amino acids long.